These 20 T cell receptor beta chains came from one sample sequenced in a study of blood T cell repertoires in COVID-19. The data were produced by immunoSEQ multiplex PCR, yet TCRdb's version contains in-frame clones alone and is incomplete. The repertoire consists of 80,000 to 130,000 clones, with roughly 88% occurring once and the leading ten covering 5.5% to 8%. The material sequenced was peripheral blood. These receptors came from a woman aged 55-75 years with acute or convalescent COVID-19.

The chain links TRBV6-1 to TRBJ2-7, with 7 nucleotides matching TRBD2. The length of the CDR3 is 16 residues. Germline lookup yields CDR1 MNHNS and CDR2 SASEGT. J gave up 0 bases and V 2 bases, and 7 bases lay outside the gene matches. The CDR3 sequence: CASSERGDYSSYEQYF. As DNA, the CDR3 is TGTGCCAGCAGTGAACGGGGGGACTATAGCTCCTACGAGCAGTACTTC.

This rearrangement joins TRBV27 to TRBJ2-3, with TRBD2 matching over 8 bases. The CDR3 totals 15 residues. V was clipped by 4 bases and J by 0 bases; unmatched bases: 3. Germline V lookup: CDR1 MNHEY, CDR2 SMNVEV (reference sequence). The CDR3 is CASSYPSGSTDTQYF. The CDR3 DNA reads TGTGCCAGCAGTTATCCTAGCGGGAGCACAGATACGCAGTATTTT.

The rearrangement links TRBV19 to TRBJ2-1; perhaps TRBD2 as D (6 bases). This CDR3 is built from 14 residues. Germline lookup yields CDR1 LNHDA and CDR2 SQIVND (reference sequence). V was shortened by 2 bases and J by 3 bases, with 8 bases between the two germline ends. The CDR3 region has the DNA TGTGCCAGTAGTATATTTAGCGGCTACAATGAGCAGTTCTTC. Translation gives CASSIFSGYNEQFF.

V usage is TRBV6-5 and J usage is TRBJ2-5; 12 bases agree with TRBD2. CDR3 length equals 15 residues. Germline trimming cut 7 bases from V and 4 bases from J; bases unmatched to any gene: 7. Germline-derived CDR1 and CDR2 are MNHEY and SVGAGI. The CDR3 reads CASIPTSGSSETQYF. Written as DNA, the CDR3 is TGTGCCAGCATCCCGACTAGCGGGAGTTCAGAGACCCAGTACTTC.

This clone is a singleton in its sample. The J gene is TRBJ2-5, the V gene TRBV6-4, with TRBD2 matching 12 bases. The length of the CDR3 is 15 residues. Germline assignment: CDR1 MRHNA and CDR2 SNTAGT. V gave up 7 bases and J gave up 3 bases; unmatched junction bases: 6. This CDR3 reads CASMITSGRKETQYF. In DNA, the CDR3 is TGTGCCAGCATGATCACTAGCGGGAGGAAAGAGACCCAGTACTTC.

For this clone: Other DNA sequences within the sample encode an identical CDR3. The chain has TRBV2 and TRBJ1-2; D gene ambiguous. Trimming shortened V by 6 bases and J by 0 bases, and 5 bases separated the two germline ends. The germline V gene encodes CDR1 SNHLY and CDR2 FYNNEI. This CDR3 is 12 amino acids long. The CDR3 loop is CASSTANYGYTF. The CDR3 nucleotides read TGTGCCAGCAGCACAGCTAACTATGGCTACACCTTC. Complete variable domain (other parts from reference TRBV2 and TRBJ1-2): EPEVTQTPSHQVTQMGQEVILRCVPISNHLYFYWYRQILGQKVEFLVSFYNNEISEKSEIFDDQFSVERPDGSNFTLKIRSTKLEDSAMYFCASSTANYGYTFGSGTRLTVV.

This rearrangement joins TRBV30 to TRBJ2-1, with a weak D call TRBD2 (6 bases). CDR3 length equals 14 residues. Germline loops: CDR1 GTSNPN, CDR2 SVGIG (reference sequence). Trimming removed 2 bases at V and 5 bases at J, with 13 bases between. DNA for the CDR3: TGTGCCTGGAGTAAGGGACTTAGAAACAATGAGCAGTTCTTC. Its translation is CAWSKGLRNNEQFF.

The V gene is TRBV19, the J gene TRBJ1-2; no clear D gene. Trimming took off 2 bases at V and 4 bases at J, with 11 bases between the two ends. The CDR3 runs 14 residues. Germline-derived CDR1 and CDR2 are LNHDA and SQIVND (reference sequence). The CDR3 is CASSIPRSTYGYTF. CDR3 DNA: TGTGCCAGTAGTATACCCCGGAGCACCTATGGCTACACCTTC.

V and J are TRBV27 and TRBJ2-3; possible D gene TRBD1, 5 bases. Germline assignment: CDR1 MNHEY and CDR2 SMNVEV (reference sequence). The CDR3 length is 16 residues. Deletions cut 3 bases from V and 0 bases from J, with 13 bases between. CDR3 sequence reads: CASSLLGAGSTDTQYF. The CDR3 region has the DNA TGTGCCAGCAGTTTGTTAGGGGCAGGTAGCACAGATACGCAGTATTTT.

The gene calls are TRBV6-5 and TRBJ2-5, with 8 bases that match TRBD1. The CDR3 covers 15 residues. CDR1 and CDR2 (germline): MNHEY, SVGAGI. J gave up 3 bases and V 4 bases, and 7 bases lay outside the gene matches. The CDR3 loop is CASSFRQGLEETQYF. The CDR3 DNA sequence: TGTGCCAGCAGTTTTCGACAGGGGCTAGAAGAGACCCAGTACTTC.

The chain joins TRBV6-4 to TRBJ1-1; TRBD1 might be the D (6 bases). V gave up 3 bases and J gave up 5 bases, with 10 bases separating them. Looked up from germline, CDR1 is MRHNA and CDR2 is SNTAGT. This CDR3 contains 13 residues. For the CDR3, the DNA is TGTGCCAGCAGTGAAGCAAGGGGGACTGAAGCTTTCTTT. Protein product: CASSEARGTEAFF.

This chain's CDR3 is CSVGEGAGSQYF. The CDR3 DNA reads as TGCAGCGTTGGAGAGGGGGCCGGTTCGCAGTATTTT. The gene calls are TRBV29-1 and TRBJ2-3; TRBD1 agrees at 7 bases. The CDR3 extends over 12 amino acids. The V segment lost 4 bases and the J segment 10 bases; nucleotides outside the gene matches: 8. Germline-derived CDR1 and CDR2 are SQVTM and ANQGSEA.

V and J are TRBV6-6 and TRBJ1-6, with TRBD1 matching 7 bases. The trim removed 5 bases at V and 6 bases at J, leaving 4 bases unmatched. Looked up from germline, CDR1 is MNHNY and CDR2 is SVGAGI (reference sequence). CDR3 size: 14 residues. This chain's CDR3 is CASSPQGGNSPLHF. The CDR3 nucleotides are TGTGCCAGCAGTCCCCAGGGGGGTAATTCACCCCTCCACTTT.

The rearrangement links TRBV20-1 to TRBJ2-1; 8 bases match TRBD2. The CDR3 length is 16 residues. In germline, CDR1 is DFQATT, CDR2 SNEGSKA (reference sequence). After removal of 3 bases from V and 0 bases from J, the junction contained 7 bases not matched to a gene. CDR3 coding DNA: TGCAGTGCTAGTGGGGAACTAGCGGACTCCTACAATGAGCAGTTCTTC. Encoded protein: CSASGELADSYNEQFF.

The chain carries TRBV5-5 and TRBJ2-1; D is undetermined. Germline assignment: CDR1 SGHKS and CDR2 YYEKEE (reference sequence). Trimming pared 0 bases from V and 14 bases from J, leaving 15 bases between. The CDR3 loop spans 13 amino acids. In nucleotides, the CDR3 is TGTGCCAGCAGCTTGGTTGCGGCCCCTTCTAAGTTCTTC. Protein: CASSLVAAPSKFF.

On this clone: The junction does not match germline at one end; this may be a read error. The rearrangement uses TRBV10-3 and TRBJ1-6; the D is unclear. The CDR3 runs 12 residues. CDR1 is ENHRY and CDR2 is SYGVKD in the germline V gene. The chain's CDR3 is CAIKSYDSPLHF. The CDR3 DNA follows: TGTGCCATCAAGTCCTATGATTCACCCCTCCACTTT.

The J gene is TRBJ2-1, the V gene TRBV19; the match to TRBD2 covers 10 bases. This CDR3 contains 16 residues. Unmatched junction bases numbered 10, after V lost 4 bases and J lost 7 bases. The V gene's germline CDR1 is LNHDA and CDR2 SQIVND (reference sequence). The CDR3 DNA follows: TGTGCCAGTAGTACCTTAAGCGGGAGGGCCTCAAATGAGCAGTTCTTC. Translation gives CASSTLSGRASNEQFF.

The genes are TRBV3-1 (or the pseudogene TRBV3-2) and TRBJ1-2; 7 nucleotides line up with TRBD1. Germline CDR1 reads LGHDT; CDR2 reads YNNKEL (reference sequence). This CDR3 is built from 16 residues. The V and J ends lost 0 bases and 8 bases, in that order; junction bases with no gene match: 12. DNA of the CDR3: TGTGCCAGCAGCCAAGACCAGACAGGGATCATCAGGGGCTACACCTTC. Translating gives CASSQDQTGIIRGYTF.

The chain couples TRBV6-6 to TRBJ1-1, with unresolved D. The CDR3 has 14 amino acids. Trimming shortened V by 2 bases and J by 4 bases, and 11 bases separated the two germline ends. The germline V gene has CDR1 MNHNY and CDR2 SVGAGI (reference sequence). CDR3 in amino acids: CASSYDGRSTEAFF. CDR3 nucleotides: TGTGCCAGCAGTTACGACGGTCGGAGCACTGAAGCTTTCTTT.

This sequence joins TRBV10-1 and TRBJ1-1; D may be TRBD1 (5 bases). Per the germline V gene, CDR1 is WNHNN and CDR2 is SYGVQD (reference sequence). Deletions cut 0 bases from V and 6 bases from J, with 20 bases between. The CDR3 totals 17 residues. The CDR3 DNA reads as TGCGCCAGCAGTGAGTCCCCTGCCGGGGGAAGACCTTCTGAAGCTTTCTTT. Its protein is CASSESPAGGRPSEAFF.